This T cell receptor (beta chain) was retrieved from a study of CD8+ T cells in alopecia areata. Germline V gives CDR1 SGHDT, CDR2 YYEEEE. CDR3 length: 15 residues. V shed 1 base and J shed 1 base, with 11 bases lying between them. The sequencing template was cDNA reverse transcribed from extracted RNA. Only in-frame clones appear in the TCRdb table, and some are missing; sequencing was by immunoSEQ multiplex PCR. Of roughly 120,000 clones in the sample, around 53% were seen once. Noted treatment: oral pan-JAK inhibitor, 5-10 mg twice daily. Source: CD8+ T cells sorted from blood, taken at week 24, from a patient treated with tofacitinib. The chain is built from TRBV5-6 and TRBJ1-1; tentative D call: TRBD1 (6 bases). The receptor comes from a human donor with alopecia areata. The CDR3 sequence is CASSLSRGANTEAFF. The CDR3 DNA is TGTGCCAGCAGCTTGTCTCGGGGGGCGAACACTGAAGCTTTCTTT.